This T cell receptor beta chain emerged from a study of blood T cell repertoires in COVID-19. Study context: Samples taken during acute and convalescent COVID-19 were collected in the United States, Italy and Spain. Sources were T cells, B-cell-depleted T cells, or PBMCs; the material itself was cDNA or gDNA.

Participants, roughly 18 to 89 years old, spanned about 26 US areas. In the study's own analysis: The assay estimated nucleated cells by amplifying reference gene primers. Sequencing used immunoSEQ multiplex PCR; TCRdb keeps in-frame clones, though not all of them. V, J and clone size are taken as reported in that table, and D and trimming were inferred from the DNA itself. The sample records roughly 270,000 clones, 85% being singletons. CDR1 is MNHEY, CDR2 SVGEGT, per germline. This CDR3 spans 15 amino acids. Trimming cost V 5 bases and J 0 bases; bases outside gene matches: 4. The sequence derives from a woman between 45 and 65 years old who had recovered from COVID-19. Sequencing was carried out using PBMCs or T cells enriched from blood (not recorded which). This chain connects TRBV6-2 or TRBV6-3 to TRBJ2-7; TRBD2 aligns across 10 bases. The CDR3 DNA reads TGTGCCAGCAGTCGGGCTAGCGGGAGCTCCTACGAGCAGTACTTC. It encodes CASSRASGSSYEQYF.